The clone carrying this T cell receptor (beta chain) has just one count. Its target is unknown. Clones were sequenced by immunoSEQ multiplex PCR, and TCRdb holds only the in-frame ones, with some missing. Found here are roughly 120,000 clones, just under 95% of them singletons; the top ten hold over 6.5%. This sample was taken from a study of T cell responses to AZD1222 COVID-19 vaccine. CDR3 length: 21 residues. Germline V gives CDR1 KGHDR, CDR2 SFDVKD. J gave up 0 bases and V 2 bases, and 16 bases lay outside the gene matches. Whole-study findings and limits: Spike regions recognized by vaccine-associated CD4 TCRs spanned the protein, led by 160-218 and 743-854. White British donors predominated, females outnumbered males, and clonal diversity was possibly underestimated. Unmutated variant regions are reportedly the target of nearly half of TCRs that are spike-specific.

Source: peripheral blood, taken on day 0 of AZD1222 vaccination. This TCR was sampled from an adult in good health. The chain couples TRBV24-1 to TRBJ1-3; 9 nucleotides agree with TRBD1. CDR3 residues: CATSDWGSWTGVRPSGNTIYF. The CDR3 coding sequence is TGTGCCACCAGTGATTGGGGGTCCTGGACAGGGGTAAGGCCCTCTGGAAACACCATATATTTT.